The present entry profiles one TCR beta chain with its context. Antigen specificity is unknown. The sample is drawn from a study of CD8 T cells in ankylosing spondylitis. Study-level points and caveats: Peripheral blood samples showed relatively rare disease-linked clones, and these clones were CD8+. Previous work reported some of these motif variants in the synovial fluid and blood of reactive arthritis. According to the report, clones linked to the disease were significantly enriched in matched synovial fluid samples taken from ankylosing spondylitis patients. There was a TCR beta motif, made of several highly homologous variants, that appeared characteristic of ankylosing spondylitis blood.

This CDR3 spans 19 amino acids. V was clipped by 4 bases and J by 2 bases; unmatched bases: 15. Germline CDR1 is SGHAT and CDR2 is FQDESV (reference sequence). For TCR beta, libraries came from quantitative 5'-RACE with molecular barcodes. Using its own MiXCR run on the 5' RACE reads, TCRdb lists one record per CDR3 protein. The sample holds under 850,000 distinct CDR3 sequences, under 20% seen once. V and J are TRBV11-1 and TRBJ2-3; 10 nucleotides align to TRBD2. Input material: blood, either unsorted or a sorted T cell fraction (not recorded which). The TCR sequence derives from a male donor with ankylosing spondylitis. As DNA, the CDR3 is TGTGCCAGCAGCTCGCGAGGACAGAGGCTAGCGGGAGTCACAGATACGCAGTATTTT. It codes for CASSSRGQRLAGVTDTQYF. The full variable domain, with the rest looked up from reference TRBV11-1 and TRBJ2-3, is EAEVAQSPRYKITEKSQAVAFWCDPISGHATLYWYRQILGQGPELLVQFQDESVVDDSQLPKDRFSAERLKGVDSTLKIQPAELGDSAMYLCASSSRGQRLAGVTDTQYFGPGTRLTVL.